The entry below gives a single TCR beta chain sequence along with its context. The antigen this receptor binds is unknown. No per-base quality is available; no much larger clone lies one base away. CDR1 and CDR2 are drawn from the germline V gene (reference sequence): SGHNT, YYREEE. The CDR3 starts with the cysteine, ends with the phenylalanine, and has 15 residues. This entry keeps only the CDR3 DNA: 45 bases, framed from base 1. Compared with germline, V lacks 4 bases and J lacks 2 bases; bases without a gene match: 8. Each collaborating institution followed its own protocols to collect whole blood in K2EDTA tubes. For TCRbeta analysis, collaborators shipped samples in one of three forms: frozen whole blood, isolated PBMCs, or DNA extracted from either of those sample types. TCRbeta CDR3 regions were amplified from genomic DNA using the immunoSEQ Assay, a bias-controlled multiplex PCR. As for how the authors treated the data: Within the assay, amplification of reference gene primers was used to estimate how many nucleated cells each sample contained. To quantify the absolute abundance of each unique TCRbeta CDR3 rearrangement, sequence reads were collapsed and filtered. Productive Simpson clonality was computed per sample as the square root of Simpson's diversity index over productive rearrangements. TCRdb took over this immuneACCESS table, retaining in-frame rearrangements with V and J assigned. Such tables are incomplete; in checked studies, under half of the missing clones stem from an unresolved V gene, and the remainder is unexplained. V and J calls plus clone size are reproduced from that table; the DNA served to infer D and trimming. In this sample the table shows about 62,000 clones, roughly 90% of which occur a single time. In total, the top ten clones hold around 1.3% of the sample.

This entry belongs to a study of blood T cell repertoires in COVID-19 (dated by TCRdb to the early 2020s). At the level of the whole study: Samples from collaborators originated in the United States, Italy and Spain and spanned both the acute and convalescent phases of COVID-19. The material from the prospective study consisted of cDNA or gDNA derived from T cells, B-cell-depleted T cells, or PBMCs. Subjects who had been exposed to COVID-19, were actively infected with it, or had recovered from it provided the deeply sampled blood TCRbeta repertoires that made up the dataset. The repertoires were released in a freely available public database meant as a resource for research on the immune response to SARS-CoV-2. Samples came from the ongoing ImmuneRACE study (first 160 participants) plus 1,254 subjects from 6 global collaborators. A de-identified subject ID, COVID-19 status, age in years and sex were almost always included in the sample metadata. Where available, HLA class I and class II types were obtained from metadata supplied by the sample provider rather than from assay-based typing.

Paper-wide results and their limitations: Clinical and demographic metadata were provided uncurated, with the amount varying by source and participant.

Sequencing input: peripheral blood. The receptor comes from a woman of 80 years or more with acute or convalescent COVID-19. The V gene is TRBV5-4 and the J gene is TRBJ2-7; 8 central bases correspond to TRBD2. This receptor carries the CDR3 CASSRAVGGAYEQYF. The bases are TGTGCCAGCAGCCGTGCAGTCGGGGGGGCCTACGAGCAGTACTTC. The full variable domain, with segments outside the CDR3 supplied by the reference TRBV5-4 and TRBJ2-7 proteins, appears as ETGVTQSPTHLIKTRGQQVTLRCSSQSGHNTVSWYQQALGQGPQFIFQYYREEENGRGNFPPRFSGLQFPNYSSELNVNALELDDSALYLCASSRAVGGAYEQYFGPGTRLTVT.